The 2 T cell receptor beta chains reported below all come from one sample, sequenced in a study of tumor-infiltrating lymphocytes in localized non-small cell lung cancer. Profiled with immunoSEQ multiplex PCR; TCRdb holds only in-frame clones, not every one. The sample has approximately 10,000 clones, around 70% seen once. Sequencing used lung tumor tissue. The receptors shown here come from a human donor with non-small cell lung cancer.

The V call is TRBV29-1, the J call TRBJ1-4, with 10 bases that match TRBD1. The CDR3 extends over 16 amino acids. CDR1 SQVTM and CDR2 ANQGSEA come from the germline V gene. The J segment lost 2 bases and the V segment lost 4 bases, leaving 7 bases of the junction unmatched. The CDR3: CSVGDRGVATNEKLFF. CDR3 coding DNA: TGCAGCGTTGGGGACAGGGGAGTTGCGACTAATGAAAAACTGTTTTTT. The variable domain in full, completed from reference TRBV29-1 and TRBJ1-4, reads SAVISQKPSRDICQRGTSLTIQCQVDSQVTMMFWYRQQPGQSLTLIATANQGSEATYESGFVIDKFPISRPNLTFSTLTVSNMSPEDSSIYLCSVGDRGVATNEKLFFGSGTQLSVL.

The J gene is TRBJ1-1, the V gene TRBV2; D unresolved. Looked up from germline, CDR1 is SNHLY and CDR2 is FYNNEI. This CDR3 has 11 amino acids. The germline V and J ends were trimmed by 7 bases and 10 bases, with 13 bases remaining between them. Written as DNA, the CDR3 is TGTGCCAGCACCCCGATCTTCAGAGCTTTCTTT. Translating it yields CASTPIFRAFF.